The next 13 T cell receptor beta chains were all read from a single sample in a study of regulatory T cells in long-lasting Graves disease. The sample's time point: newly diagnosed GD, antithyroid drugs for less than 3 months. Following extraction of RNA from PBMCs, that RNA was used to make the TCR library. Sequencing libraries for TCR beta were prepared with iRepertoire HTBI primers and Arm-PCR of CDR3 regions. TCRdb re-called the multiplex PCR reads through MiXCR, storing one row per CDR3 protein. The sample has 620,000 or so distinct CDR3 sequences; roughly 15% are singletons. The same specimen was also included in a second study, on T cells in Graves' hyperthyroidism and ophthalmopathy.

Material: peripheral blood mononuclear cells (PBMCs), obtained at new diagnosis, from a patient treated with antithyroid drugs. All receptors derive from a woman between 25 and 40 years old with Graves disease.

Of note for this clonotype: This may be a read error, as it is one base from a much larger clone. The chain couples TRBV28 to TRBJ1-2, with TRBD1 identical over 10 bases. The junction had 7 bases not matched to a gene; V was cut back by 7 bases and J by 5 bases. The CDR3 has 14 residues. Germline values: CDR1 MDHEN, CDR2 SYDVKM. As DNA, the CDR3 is TGTGCCAGCACCCCGGGGGACAGGGGTTATGGCTACACCTTC. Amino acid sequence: CASTPGDRGYGYTF.

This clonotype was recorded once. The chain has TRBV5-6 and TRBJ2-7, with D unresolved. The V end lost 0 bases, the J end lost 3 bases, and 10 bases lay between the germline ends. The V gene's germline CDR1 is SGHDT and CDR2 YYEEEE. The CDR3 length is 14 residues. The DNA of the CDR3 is TGTGCCAGCAGCTTGGCAGTCGGATACTACGAGCAGTACTTC. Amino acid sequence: CASSLAVGYYEQYF.

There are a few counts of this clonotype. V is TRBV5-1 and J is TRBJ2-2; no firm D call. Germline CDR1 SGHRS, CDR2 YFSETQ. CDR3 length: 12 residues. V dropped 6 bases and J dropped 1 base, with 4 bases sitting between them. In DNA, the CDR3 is TGCGCCAGCAATCAGAACACCGGGGAGCTGTTTTTT. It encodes CASNQNTGELFF. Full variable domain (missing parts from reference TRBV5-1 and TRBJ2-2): KAGVTQTPRYLIKTRGQQVTLSCSPISGHRSVSWYQQTPGQGLQFLFEYFSETQRNKGNFPGRFSGRQFSNSRSEMNVSTLELGDSALYLCASNQNTGELFFGEGSRLTVL.

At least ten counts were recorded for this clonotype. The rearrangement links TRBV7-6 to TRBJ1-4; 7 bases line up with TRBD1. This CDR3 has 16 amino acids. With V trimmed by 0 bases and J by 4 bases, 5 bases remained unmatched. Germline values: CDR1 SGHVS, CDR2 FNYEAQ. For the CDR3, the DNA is TGTGCCAGCAGCTTAGCGCTCGGACAGGTTAATGAAAAACTGTTTTTT. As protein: CASSLALGQVNEKLFF.

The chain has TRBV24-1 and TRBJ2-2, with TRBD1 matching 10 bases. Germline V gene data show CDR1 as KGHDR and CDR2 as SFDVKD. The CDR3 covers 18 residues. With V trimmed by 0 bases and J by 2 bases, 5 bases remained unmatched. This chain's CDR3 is CATSDLETGGYNTGELFF. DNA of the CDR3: TGTGCCACCAGTGATTTGGAGACAGGGGGCTACAACACCGGGGAGCTGTTTTTT.

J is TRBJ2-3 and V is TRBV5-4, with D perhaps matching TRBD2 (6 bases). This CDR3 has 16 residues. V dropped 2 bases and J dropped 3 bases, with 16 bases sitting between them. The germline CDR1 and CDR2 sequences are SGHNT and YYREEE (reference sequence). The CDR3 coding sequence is TGTGCCAGCAGCTTTGAGGCGGGGCATATGACAGATACGCAGTATTTT. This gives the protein CASSFEAGHMTDTQYF.

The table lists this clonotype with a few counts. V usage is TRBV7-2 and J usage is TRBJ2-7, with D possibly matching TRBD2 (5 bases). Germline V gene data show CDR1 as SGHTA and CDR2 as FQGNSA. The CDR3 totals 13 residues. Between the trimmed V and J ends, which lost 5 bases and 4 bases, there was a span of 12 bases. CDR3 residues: CASSPGVRYEQYF. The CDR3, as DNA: TGTGCCAGCAGCCCCGGGGTACGATACGAGCAGTACTTC.

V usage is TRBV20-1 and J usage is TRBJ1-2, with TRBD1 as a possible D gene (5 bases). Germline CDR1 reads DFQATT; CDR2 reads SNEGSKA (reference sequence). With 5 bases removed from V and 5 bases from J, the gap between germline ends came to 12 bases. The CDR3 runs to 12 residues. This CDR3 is CSAPRGRYGYTF. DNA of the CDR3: TGCAGTGCTCCTAGGGGACGGTATGGCTACACCTTC.

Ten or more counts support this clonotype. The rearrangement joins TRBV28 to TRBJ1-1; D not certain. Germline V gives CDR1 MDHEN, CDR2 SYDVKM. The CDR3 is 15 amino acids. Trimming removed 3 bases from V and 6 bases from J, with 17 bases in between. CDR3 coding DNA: TGTGCCAGCAGTTTGATGTCGAAGGAGGTCCCTGAAGCTTTCTTT. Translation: CASSLMSKEVPEAFF.

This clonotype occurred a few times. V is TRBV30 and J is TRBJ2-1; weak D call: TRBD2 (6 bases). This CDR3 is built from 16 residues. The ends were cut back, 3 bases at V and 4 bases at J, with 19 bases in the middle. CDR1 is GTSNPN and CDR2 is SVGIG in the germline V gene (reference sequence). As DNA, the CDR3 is TGTGCCTGGAGAACCACGTGGGGACTGTCGTACAATGAGCAGTTCTTC. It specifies CAWRTTWGLSYNEQFF.

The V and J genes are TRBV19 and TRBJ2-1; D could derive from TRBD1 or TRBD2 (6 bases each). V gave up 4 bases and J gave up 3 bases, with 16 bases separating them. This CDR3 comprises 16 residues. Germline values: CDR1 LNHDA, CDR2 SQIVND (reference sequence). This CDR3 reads CASSSQGTPIYNEQFF. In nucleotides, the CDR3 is TGTGCCAGTAGTAGCCAGGGGACTCCTATCTACAATGAGCAGTTCTTC. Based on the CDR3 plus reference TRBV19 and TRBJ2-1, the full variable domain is DGGITQSPKYLFRKEGQNVTLSCEQNLNHDAMYWYRQDPGQGLRLIYYSQIVNDFQKGDIAEGYSVSREKKESFPLTVTSAQKNPTAFYLCASSSQGTPIYNEQFFGPGTRLTVL.

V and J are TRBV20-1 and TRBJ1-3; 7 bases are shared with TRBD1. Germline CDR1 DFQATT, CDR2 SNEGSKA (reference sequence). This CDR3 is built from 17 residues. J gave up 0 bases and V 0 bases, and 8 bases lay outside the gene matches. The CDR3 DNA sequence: TGCAGTGCTAGAGATGGAGGCAGGGGGTACTCTGGAAACACCATATATTTT. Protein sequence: CSARDGGRGYSGNTIYF.

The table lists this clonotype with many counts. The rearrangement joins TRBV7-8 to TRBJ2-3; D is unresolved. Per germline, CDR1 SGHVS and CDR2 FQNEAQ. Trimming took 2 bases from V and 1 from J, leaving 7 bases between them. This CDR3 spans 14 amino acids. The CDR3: CASSLSAGTDTQYF. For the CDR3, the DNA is TGTGCCAGCAGCTTAAGTGCAGGCACAGATACGCAGTATTTT.